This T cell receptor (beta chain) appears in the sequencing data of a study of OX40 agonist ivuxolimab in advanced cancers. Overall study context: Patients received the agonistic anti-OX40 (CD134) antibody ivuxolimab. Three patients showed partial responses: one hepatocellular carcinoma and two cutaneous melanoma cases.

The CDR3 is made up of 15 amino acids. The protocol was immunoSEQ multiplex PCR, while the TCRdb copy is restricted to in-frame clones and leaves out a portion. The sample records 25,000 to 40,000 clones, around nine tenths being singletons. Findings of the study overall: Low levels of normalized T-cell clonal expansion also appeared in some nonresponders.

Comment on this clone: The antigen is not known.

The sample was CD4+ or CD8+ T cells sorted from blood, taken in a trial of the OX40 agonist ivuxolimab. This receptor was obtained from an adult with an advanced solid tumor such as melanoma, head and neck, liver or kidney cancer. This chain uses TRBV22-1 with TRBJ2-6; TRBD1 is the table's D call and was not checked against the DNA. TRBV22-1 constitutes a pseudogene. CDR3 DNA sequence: TGTCCTGGGAGCATCGAACAAAGTCGGGCCAACGTCCTGACTTTC. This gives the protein CPGSIEQSRANVLTF.